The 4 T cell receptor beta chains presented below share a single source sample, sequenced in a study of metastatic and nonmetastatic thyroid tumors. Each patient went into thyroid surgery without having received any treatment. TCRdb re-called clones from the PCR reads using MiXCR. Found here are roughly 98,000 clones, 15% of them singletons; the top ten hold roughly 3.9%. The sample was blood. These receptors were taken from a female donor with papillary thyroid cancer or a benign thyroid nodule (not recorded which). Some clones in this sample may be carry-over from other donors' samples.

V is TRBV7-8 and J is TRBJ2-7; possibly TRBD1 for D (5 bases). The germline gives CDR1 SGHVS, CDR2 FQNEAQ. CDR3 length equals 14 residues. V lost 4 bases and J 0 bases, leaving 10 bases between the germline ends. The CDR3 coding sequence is TGTGCCAGCAGCTCTGACAGCTACTCCTACGAGCAGTACTTC. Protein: CASSSDSYSYEQYF.

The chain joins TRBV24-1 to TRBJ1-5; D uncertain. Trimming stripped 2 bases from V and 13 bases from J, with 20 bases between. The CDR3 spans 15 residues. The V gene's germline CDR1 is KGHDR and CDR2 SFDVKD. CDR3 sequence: CATSDSMRANHPQHF. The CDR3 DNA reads TGTGCCACCAGTGATTCCATGCGGGCAAATCATCCTCAGCATTTT.

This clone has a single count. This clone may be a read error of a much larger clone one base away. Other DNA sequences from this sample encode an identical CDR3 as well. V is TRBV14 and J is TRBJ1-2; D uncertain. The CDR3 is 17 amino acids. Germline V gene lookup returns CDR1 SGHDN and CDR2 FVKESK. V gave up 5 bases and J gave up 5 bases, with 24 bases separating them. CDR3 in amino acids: CASSNRGRQRNYYGYTF. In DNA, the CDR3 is TGTGCCAGCAGCAACCGTGGTCGCCAAAGGAATTATTATGGCTACACCTTC.

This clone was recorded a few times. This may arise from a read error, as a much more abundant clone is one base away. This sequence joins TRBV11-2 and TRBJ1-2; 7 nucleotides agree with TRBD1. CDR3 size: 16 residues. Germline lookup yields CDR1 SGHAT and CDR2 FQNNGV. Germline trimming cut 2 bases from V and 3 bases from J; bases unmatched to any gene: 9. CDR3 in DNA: TGTGCCAGCAGCTTATTTGGGGGGAGGGGGCACTATGGCTACACCTTC. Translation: CASSLFGGRGHYGYTF.